Each of the 31 T cell receptor beta chains below was sequenced from the same sample in a study of blood T cell repertoires in COVID-19. Only in-frame clones appear in the TCRdb table, and some are missing; sequencing was by immunoSEQ multiplex PCR. The repertoire holds 300,000 or so clones, with about nine tenths as singletons. The specimen was peripheral blood. Receptors were obtained from a man aged 50 to 60 with active or convalescent COVID-19.

This clone was seen once. The gene calls are TRBV6-5 and TRBJ2-1; TRBD2 matches at 9 bases. The CDR3 sequence is 16 residues long. Trimming removed 2 bases from V and 2 bases from J; junction bases left unmatched: 4. The germline V gene encodes CDR1 MNHEY and CDR2 SVGAGI. The CDR3: CASSYAGLAPYNEQFF. CDR3 in DNA: TGTGCCAGCAGTTACGCCGGACTAGCGCCCTACAATGAGCAGTTCTTC.

The chain uses TRBV2 and TRBJ2-1, with 11 bases matching TRBD2. The length of the CDR3 is 13 residues. V lost 7 bases and J lost 7; bases outside the gene matches: 3. CDR1 SNHLY and CDR2 FYNNEI come from the germline V gene. The DNA of the CDR3 is TGTGCCAGCACTAGCGGGAGGCGTAATGAGCAGTTCTTC. Translation gives CASTSGRRNEQFF.

In its sample, this clone was seen once. The chain's CDR3 is CASSTGTSVYQETQYF. In DNA form, the CDR3 reads TGTGCCAGCAGCACCGGGACTAGCGTGTACCAAGAGACCCAGTACTTC. The V gene is TRBV7-6, the J gene TRBJ2-5; 10 bases fit TRBD2. This CDR3 spans 16 amino acids. The V gene end was trimmed by 5 bases and the J gene end by 0 bases; junction bases not matched to a gene: 6. Germline values: CDR1 SGHVS, CDR2 FNYEAQ. The complete variable domain, with remaining parts taken from reference TRBV7-6 and TRBJ2-5, reads GAGVSQSPRYKVTKRGQDVALRCDPISGHVSLYWYRQALGQGPEFLTYFNYEAQQDKSGLPNDRFSAERPEGSISTLTIQRTEQRDSAMYRCASSTGTSVYQETQYFGPGTRLLVL.

The genes are TRBV2 and TRBJ2-7, with 9 bases matching TRBD1. The CDR3 runs to 15 residues. J was trimmed by 3 bases and V by 7 bases; bases with no gene match: 10. Germline loops: CDR1 SNHLY, CDR2 FYNNEI. The CDR3 protein is CASTARGQGYYEQYF. The CDR3 nucleotides are TGTGCCAGCACCGCCCGGGGACAGGGATACTACGAGCAGTACTTC.

The chain has TRBV18 and TRBJ1-5; no firm D call. Trimming cost V 2 bases and J 3 bases, with 8 bases left between them. The CDR3 extends over 14 amino acids. The germline gives CDR1 KGHSH, CDR2 LQKENI. CDR3 sequence reads: CASSPGQINQPQHF. The CDR3 DNA sequence: TGTGCCAGCTCACCAGGGCAGATCAATCAGCCCCAGCATTTT.

This clone was counted a few times. J is TRBJ1-3 and V is TRBV7-9; D is undetermined. The CDR3 loop spans 16 amino acids. The germline V gene encodes CDR1 SEHNR and CDR2 FQNEAQ (reference sequence). V was pared by 5 bases and J by 0 bases, with 14 bases between. CDR3 region: CASSPGGIRSGNTIYF. CDR3 nucleotides: TGTGCCAGCAGCCCCGGCGGGATCCGCTCTGGAAACACCATATATTTT.

In this sample, this clone turned up once. The chain couples TRBV2 to TRBJ2-3; TRBD2 matches at 7 bases. The germline V gene has CDR1 SNHLY and CDR2 FYNNEI. V shed 1 base and J 3 bases; nucleotides not matched to a gene: 4. CDR3 length: 15 amino acids. This chain's CDR3 is CASSEGGGTTDTQYF. The CDR3 DNA reads as TGTGCCAGCAGTGAAGGGGGAGGGACTACAGATACGCAGTATTTT.

This sequence joins TRBV24-1 and TRBJ2-1, with 14 bases matching TRBD2. The CDR3 extends over 19 amino acids. Germline V gives CDR1 KGHDR, CDR2 SFDVKD. The V segment lost 5 bases and the J segment 0 bases; nucleotides outside the gene matches: 8. In DNA form, the CDR3 reads TGTGCCACCAGTGCCCAGGGACTAGCGGGAGAAACCTCCTACAATGAGCAGTTCTTC. It yields the protein CATSAQGLAGETSYNEQFF.

This clone was counted only a few times. For the CDR3, the DNA is TGTGCCAGCAGCGTAGATCGAGGGACAGGGGCTTATGGCTACACCTTC. It specifies CASSVDRGTGAYGYTF. The chain links TRBV9 to TRBJ1-2, with 10 positions matching TRBD1. Germline V gene sequence: CDR1 SGDLS, CDR2 YYNGEE. The length of the CDR3 is 16 residues. V trimming: 0 bases; J trimming: 5 bases; junction bases outside the gene matches: 7.

The rearrangement uses TRBV4-2 and TRBJ2-5, with 12 positions matching TRBD2. Per germline, CDR1 LGHNA and CDR2 YNFKEQ. The CDR3 runs 17 residues. Losses at the gene ends were 1 base for V and 0 bases for J; bases not matched to a gene: 3. CDR3 protein: CASSQGSSGGDQETQYF. CDR3 sequence (DNA): TGTGCCAGCAGCCAAGGGTCTAGCGGGGGGGACCAAGAGACCCAGTACTTC.

The gene calls are TRBV2 and TRBJ1-1; TRBD1 agrees at 7 bases. Germline V gene lookup returns CDR1 SNHLY and CDR2 FYNNEI. V trimming: 5 bases; J trimming: 1 base; junction bases outside the gene matches: 1. The CDR3 loop spans 13 amino acids. The CDR3 DNA follows: TGTGCCAGCAGTCGGACAGGGAACACTGAAGCTTTCTTT. This translates into CASSRTGNTEAFF. Supplemented by reference TRBV2 and TRBJ1-1, the full variable domain reads EPEVTQTPSHQVTQMGQEVILRCVPISNHLYFYWYRQILGQKVEFLVSFYNNEISEKSEIFDDQFSVERPDGSNFTLKIRSTKLEDSAMYFCASSRTGNTEAFFGQGTRLTVV.

The rearrangement uses TRBV7-3 and TRBJ2-1, with D tentatively TRBD2 (6 bases). With 5 bases removed from V and 6 bases from J, the gap between germline ends came to 11 bases. This CDR3 contains 13 residues. The germline gives CDR1 SGHTA, CDR2 FQGTGA. The chain's CDR3 is CASSTAGCNEQFF. The CDR3 nucleotides read TGTGCCAGCAGCACCGCGGGGTGCAATGAGCAGTTCTTC. Full variable domain (outside the CDR3, taken from reference TRBV7-3 and TRBJ2-1): GAGVSQTPSNKVTEKGKYVELRCDPISGHTALYWYRQSLGQGPEFLIYFQGTGAADDSGLPNDRFFAVRPEGSVSTLKIQRTERGDSAVYLCASSTAGCNEQFFGPGTRLTVL.

This clone was detected a few times. The sample has other DNA sequences that encode this CDR3 too. The chain carries TRBV2 and TRBJ2-3, with unresolved D. The CDR3 totals 15 residues. Germline V CDR1 and CDR2: SNHLY, FYNNEI. The V gene lost 1 base and the J gene lost 1 base, with 9 bases spanning the gap. The CDR3 nucleotides read TGTGCCAGCAGTGAAGGTCGCCAGGGCACAGATACGCAGTATTTT. Amino acid sequence: CASSEGRQGTDTQYF. Combining the CDR3 with reference TRBV2 and TRBJ2-3 gives the whole variable domain EPEVTQTPSHQVTQMGQEVILRCVPISNHLYFYWYRQILGQKVEFLVSFYNNEISEKSEIFDDQFSVERPDGSNFTLKIRSTKLEDSAMYFCASSEGRQGTDTQYFGPGTRLTVL.

Regarding this clone: Other DNA sequences of this sample code for an identical CDR3. The chain joins TRBV3-1 (or the pseudogene TRBV3-2) to TRBJ1-2, with 8 bases that match TRBD1. The CDR3 length is 15 residues. The J segment lost 3 bases and the V segment lost 3 bases, leaving 6 bases of the junction unmatched. Looked up from germline, CDR1 is LGHDT and CDR2 is YNNKEL (reference sequence). The chain's CDR3 is CASSQGHRGDYGYTF. The CDR3 region has the DNA TGTGCCAGCAGCCAGGGGCACAGGGGGGACTATGGCTACACCTTC.

The chain recombines TRBV6-5 with TRBJ1-1; TRBD1 might be the D (5 bases). Trimming pared 4 bases from V and 1 base from J, leaving 13 bases between. The CDR3 loop spans 15 amino acids. The germline gives CDR1 MNHEY, CDR2 SVGAGI. DNA of the CDR3: TGTGCCAGCAGTTCTAGCAGGGAGGGGAACACTGAAGCTTTCTTT. Protein: CASSSSREGNTEAFF.

V gene TRBV11-2 combines with J gene TRBJ1-5; D not resolved. The CDR3 loop spans 16 amino acids. CDR1 and CDR2 (germline): SGHAT, FQNNGV. V lost 3 bases, J lost 2 bases, and 14 bases lay in between. In nucleotides, the CDR3 is TGTGCCAGCAGCTTGAGTTTCAACCAGGGCAATCAGCCCCAGCATTTT. As protein: CASSLSFNQGNQPQHF. The variable domain in full, with the rest retrieved from reference TRBV11-2 and TRBJ1-5, is EAGVAQSPRYKIIEKRQSVAFWCNPISGHATLYWYQQILGQGPKLLIQFQNNGVVDDSQLPKDRFSAERLKGVDSTLKIQPAKLEDSAVYLCASSLSFNQGNQPQHFGDGTRLSIL.

This rearrangement joins TRBV6-2 or TRBV6-3 to TRBJ1-5; D unresolved. This CDR3 is built from 12 residues. CDR1 and CDR2 from the germline V gene are MNHEY and SVGEGT. V was cut by 4 bases and J by 6 bases, with 7 bases left in between. CDR3 protein: CASSSRGQPQHF. The CDR3 nucleotides are TGTGCCAGCAGTTCCCGGGGTCAGCCCCAGCATTTT.

This sequence joins TRBV25-1 and TRBJ2-4; 14 positions match TRBD2. J was trimmed by 2 bases and V by 6 bases; bases with no gene match: 6. The length of the CDR3 is 17 residues. Germline CDR1 is MGHDK and CDR2 is SYGVNS. As DNA, the CDR3 is TGTGCCAGCAGAGAGGGGACTAGCGGGAGAACCAAAAACATTCAGTACTTC. Translating it yields CASREGTSGRTKNIQYF.

The chain has TRBV9 and TRBJ1-1; D is unclear. Trimming left V 2 bases short and J 2 bases short, with 10 bases between. Germline assignment: CDR1 SGDLS and CDR2 YYNGEE. The CDR3 extends over 14 amino acids. DNA for the CDR3: TGTGCCAGCAGCGTTCAGACAAGTAACACTGAAGCTTTCTTT. Its translation: CASSVQTSNTEAFF. Together with reference TRBV9 and TRBJ1-1, the CDR3 gives the full variable domain: DSGVTQTPKHLITATGQRVTLRCSPRSGDLSVYWYQQSLDQGLQFLIQYYNGEERAKGNILERFSAQQFPDLHSELNLSSLELGDSALYFCASSVQTSNTEAFFGQGTRLTVV.

J is TRBJ2-7 and V is TRBV14; D perhaps matches TRBD1 (6 bases). The CDR3 runs 16 residues. Germline V gene lookup returns CDR1 SGHDN and CDR2 FVKESK. Trimming took 0 bases from V and 3 from J, leaving 15 bases between them. CDR3 amino acids: CASSQDGRTESYEQYF. The DNA for the CDR3 is TGTGCCAGCAGCCAAGATGGTCGGACAGAGAGCTACGAGCAGTACTTC.

The chain employs TRBV14 and TRBJ2-7; D call uncertain. The CDR3 is 12 residues long. Per germline, CDR1 SGHDN and CDR2 FVKESK. The ends were cut back, 3 bases at V and 4 bases at J, with 7 bases in the middle. Here the CDR3 DNA reads TGTGCCAGCAGCCAGGCCTTTTACGAGCAGTACTTC. It is translated as CASSQAFYEQYF. The whole variable domain, remainder taken from reference TRBV14 and TRBJ2-7, is EAGVTQFPSHSVIEKGQTVTLRCDPISGHDNLYWYRRVMGKEIKFLLHFVKESKQDESGMPNNRFLAERTGGTYSTLKVQPAELEDSGVYFCASSQAFYEQYFGPGTRLTVT.

CDR3 protein: CASSQRVGYGYTF. In nucleotides, the CDR3 is TGTGCCAGCAGTCAGAGGGTTGGCTATGGCTACACCTTC. V usage is TRBV6-4 and J usage is TRBJ1-2; D is unresolved. The V gene's germline CDR1 is MRHNA and CDR2 SNTAGT. This CDR3 contains 13 residues. Trimming removed 5 bases at V and 4 bases at J, with 11 bases between.

The rearrangement uses TRBV9 and TRBJ1-2, with D unclear. V gave up 6 bases and J gave up 1 base, with 4 bases separating them. The germline V gene encodes CDR1 SGDLS and CDR2 YYNGEE. The CDR3 runs to 11 residues. The CDR3: CASNNNYGYTF. The DNA for the CDR3 is TGTGCCAGCAACAATAACTATGGCTACACCTTC. Full variable domain (remainder filled in from reference TRBV9 and TRBJ1-2): DSGVTQTPKHLITATGQRVTLRCSPRSGDLSVYWYQQSLDQGLQFLIQYYNGEERAKGNILERFSAQQFPDLHSELNLSSLELGDSALYFCASNNNYGYTFGSGTRLTVV.

The rearrangement uses TRBV7-8 and TRBJ1-4; D unresolved. Germline V gene lookup returns CDR1 SGHVS and CDR2 FQNEAQ. The CDR3 covers 13 residues. Between the trimmed V and J ends, which lost 6 bases and 10 bases, there was a span of 15 bases. This CDR3 is CASSITGDGKLFF. DNA for the CDR3: TGTGCCAGCAGTATAACCGGGGATGGAAAACTGTTTTTT.

The chain has TRBV7-2 and TRBJ2-7, with 16 positions matching TRBD2. The CDR3 covers 18 residues. The germline CDR1 and CDR2 sequences are SGHTA and FQGNSA. J gave up 2 bases and V 0 bases, and 4 bases lay outside the gene matches. The CDR3 nucleotides are TGTGCCAGCAGCTTAGCGCCCGGGACTAGCGGGGGGGCCTACGAGCAGTACTTC. The encoded protein is CASSLAPGTSGGAYEQYF.

This clone was counted once. The chain combines TRBV27 with TRBJ1-6; 10 bases agree with TRBD1. The trim removed 2 bases at V and 9 bases at J, leaving 4 bases unmatched. CDR3 length: 15 amino acids. CDR1 MNHEY and CDR2 SMNVEV come from the germline V gene (reference sequence). The DNA for the CDR3 is TGTGCCAGCAGTTTAGCGGGACAGGGGAGTTCACCCCTCCACTTT. Amino acids: CASSLAGQGSSPLHF.

The J gene is TRBJ1-3, the V gene TRBV5-6; 9 nucleotides agree with TRBD1. This CDR3 spans 17 amino acids. CDR1 is SGHDT and CDR2 is YYEEEE in the germline V gene. V gave up 4 bases and J gave up 2 bases; unmatched junction bases: 10. The CDR3 reads CASSPPGTGNTGNTIYF. The CDR3 DNA reads TGTGCCAGCAGCCCACCAGGGACAGGGAACACTGGAAACACCATATATTTT.

This clone occurred once. The gene calls are TRBV2 and TRBJ2-2; D is perhaps TRBD2 (6 bases). V dropped 10 bases and J dropped 5 bases, with 23 bases sitting between them. This CDR3 spans 16 amino acids. Germline values: CDR1 SNHLY, CDR2 FYNNEI. CDR3 DNA: TGTGCCACCGGAGGGCCTTTAGTGATAAGTACCGGGGAGCTGTTTTTT. It specifies CATGGPLVISTGELFF.

The rearrangement uses TRBV20-1 and TRBJ1-2, with D hard to call. Germline V gives CDR1 DFQATT, CDR2 SNEGSKA (reference sequence). Trimming removed 4 bases from V and 2 bases from J, with 5 bases in between. The CDR3 is made up of 11 amino acids. Written as DNA, the CDR3 is TGCAGTGCTAACAAGAACTATGGCTACACCTTC. Amino acids: CSANKNYGYTF.

The chain has TRBV9 and TRBJ2-1; D possibly corresponds to TRBD2 (6 bases). Germline V lookup: CDR1 SGDLS, CDR2 YYNGEE. Trimming removed 3 bases from V and 4 bases from J, with 17 bases in between. This CDR3 has 16 amino acids. For the CDR3, the DNA is TGTGCCAGCAGCGCAAGCGCCGGGACTCAATACAATGAGCAGTTCTTC. This codes for CASSASAGTQYNEQFF.

The chain links TRBV10-3 to TRBJ1-5; D may be TRBD1 (6 bases). The V end lost 10 bases, the J end lost 3 bases, and 19 bases lay between the germline ends. Germline CDR1 reads ENHRY; CDR2 reads SYGVKD. The CDR3 sequence is 15 residues long. CDR3 sequence (DNA): TGTGCCACCGGCCCTGACAGGCAGACCAATCAGCCCCAGCATTTT. Protein: CATGPDRQTNQPQHF.